This is a list of T cell receptor beta chains from one sample in a study of T cells after yellow fever vaccination. TCRdb passed the 5' RACE reads through MiXCR, listing each CDR3 protein once. The sample records 350,000 or so distinct CDR3 sequences, roughly 7.5% being singletons. The material sequenced was PBMCs, taken about 41 days after the first yellow fever vaccination. The receptors originated from a young man who received the YFV17D yellow fever vaccine. Each CDR3 is given without its conserved first and last residue. D genes are given only for firm matches. Clone size, where shown, is once, few, many, or a class for clones that have expanded.

D gene,V gene,clone size,J gene,CDR3 protein
.,TRBV30,.,TRBJ1-2,AWRRARQVESYT
TRBD2,TRBV6-5,.,TRBJ2-1,ASTGTSGGAAEGEQF
.,TRBV20-1,.,TRBJ1-3,SARGPLSGNTIY
TRBD2,TRBV18,many,TRBJ2-3,ASSPASGSTDTQY
.,TRBV6-1,many,TRBJ1-2,ASNRGRFGGYT
.,TRBV27,few,TRBJ2-1,ASTGGYNEQF
.,TRBV5-1,.,TRBJ2-6,ASSWKISGANVLT
.,TRBV20-1,few,TRBJ1-4,SAIPSATNEKLF
.,TRBV6-2/TRBV6-3,few,TRBJ1-5,ASSYTSWNQPQH
TRBD2,TRBV20-1,few,TRBJ2-3,SATSGGTDTQY
.,TRBV7-2,.,TRBJ2-3,ASSFRLADTQY
TRBD2,TRBV2,few,TRBJ2-1,ASRLSGGAGNEQF
.,TRBV20-1,many,TRBJ2-3,SATDTDTQY
.,TRBV11-2,many,TRBJ2-5,ASTGETQY
.,TRBV5-1,.,TRBJ1-1,ASSLIDGATEAF
TRBD1,TRBV2,few,TRBJ1-1,ASSSTGTVNTEAF
.,TRBV12-3/TRBV12-4,.,TRBJ1-1,ASSLVRVNTEAF
.,TRBV7-6,.,TRBJ2-5,ASSWTEETQY
.,TRBV6-5,.,TRBJ1-6,ASSYAWARAGNSPLH
TRBD1,TRBV6-1,few,TRBJ2-3,ASSPIGAGGADTQY
TRBD1,TRBV5-1,.,TRBJ2-2,ASSSDRGPTGELF
TRBD1,TRBV9,.,TRBJ2-1,ASSGPPRQGYGSYNEQF
.,TRBV7-2,.,TRBJ1-6,ASSLGRTALVH
TRBD2,TRBV29-1,few,TRBJ2-3,SGTASGGSDTQY
.,TRBV12-3/TRBV12-4,.,TRBJ2-6,ASSFIGQLGANVLT
TRBD1,TRBV3-1,few,TRBJ2-3,ASSRSGQGKSDTQY
.,TRBV12-3/TRBV12-4,many,TRBJ2-5,ASSSTGPETQY
.,TRBV4-3,.,TRBJ1-2,ASSQDNSALYGYT
TRBD2,TRBV28,.,TRBJ2-1,ASTLYIAGSYNEQF
TRBD2,TRBV9,.,TRBJ2-1,ASSVPMAGGDNEQF
TRBD1,TRBV7-6,few,TRBJ1-6,ASSLDRTGRDSPLH
.,TRBV5-4,many,TRBJ2-3,ASSRAGSTDTQY
TRBD1,TRBV10-3,many,TRBJ1-5,ATTPGQGEKPQH
TRBD1,TRBV7-2,few,TRBJ1-4,ASSLWTGGTEKLF
TRBD1,TRBV25-1,.,TRBJ2-1,ASMLGGPYNEQF
.,TRBV7-6,few,TRBJ2-7,ASSLPGSPYEQY
.,TRBV7-8,few,TRBJ1-1,ASSSRAGTEAF
.,TRBV7-2,.,TRBJ1-2,ASSLSVSGDYGYT
TRBD2,TRBV7-8,.,TRBJ2-3,ASSLVGLAGEYTDTQY
.,TRBV12-3/TRBV12-4,few,TRBJ1-2,ASSLGRGISGYT
TRBD1,TRBV4-1,few,TRBJ2-1,ASSQGQGRSNEQF
.,TRBV7-9,.,TRBJ1-5,ASSLQNNQPQH
TRBD2,TRBV5-1,few,TRBJ2-3,ASSLGTSGGITDTQY
.,TRBV4-3,many,TRBJ1-4,ASSPLRATNEKLF
.,TRBV20-1,few,TRBJ2-3,SARDSGGSTDTQY
.,TRBV5-4,.,TRBJ2-2,ASSGANTGELF
.,TRBV10-3,few,TRBJ2-2,AISESIGSNTGELF
TRBD1,TRBV5-1,.,TRBJ1-5,ASSLSAGGHQPQH
TRBD2,TRBV5-1,.,TRBJ2-3,ASSSGTSGTTDTQY
.,TRBV5-1,.,TRBJ1-4,ASSDLGADNEKLF
.,TRBV4-1,.,TRBJ1-2,ASSQESTGDFYGYT
.,TRBV7-3,many,TRBJ1-1,ASSLNAAKMGTEAF
.,TRBV6-2/TRBV6-3,few,TRBJ2-7,ASSYPKAVRVNEQY
TRBD1,TRBV20-1,.,TRBJ1-5,SAGTGADQPQH
.,TRBV20-1,few,TRBJ2-5,SASRSALKTQY
TRBD2,TRBV4-2,.,TRBJ2-1,ASSQDGGGIYNEQF
.,TRBV18,.,TRBJ1-1,ASSPPSGRLTEAF
.,TRBV5-1,few,TRBJ1-2,ASSLLQGGGYGYT
TRBD2,TRBV5-1,.,TRBJ2-5,ASSPLAGAQETQY
TRBD1,TRBV4-3,.,TRBJ1-4,ASSQRTGVGEKLF